This paragraph reports one T cell receptor (beta chain). What it binds is unknown. Tagging with unique molecular identifiers was a feature of the TCR beta cDNA libraries. MiXCR, applied by TCRdb to the PCR reads, yields one record per CDR3 protein. The repertoire has about 820,000 distinct CDR3 sequences, roughly half of them found once; the top ten carry approximately 4.5%. V shed 4 bases, J shed 4 bases, and the junction held 10 bases outside the gene matches. The CDR3 extends over 16 amino acids. This record comes from a study of post-analysis software for immune sequencing data. Study conclusions and caveats: Patients used about 5 TRBV segments, including TRBV5-6, TRBV5-1 and TRBV20-1, more often than controls.

The receptor was derived from a girl aged 5-17 years with multiple sclerosis. V gene TRBV12-3 or TRBV12-4 combines with J gene TRBJ1-2; 9 nucleotides match TRBD1. The material sequenced was blood. In DNA form, the CDR3 reads TGTGCCAGCAGTTCCTTCGCCCCGGGACAGGGCTATGGCTACACCTTC. The encoded protein is CASSSFAPGQGYGYTF.